The 21 T cell receptor beta chains reported below all come from one sample, sequenced in a study of blood T cells in healthy people across ages. Through a sample-barcoded 5' primer and a J-beta primer mix, a second PCR was run for roughly 6 to 12 cycles. Each CDR3 protein is one row after TCRdb ran MiXCR on the 5' RACE reads. The data show around 1,100,000 distinct CDR3 sequences, roughly two fifths seen once. Sequencing used blood. The receptors shown here come from a man younger than 35 in good health.

This clonotype was found many times. The chain couples TRBV20-1 to TRBJ2-7; D ambiguous. CDR3 size: 14 residues. The V end lost 0 bases, the J end lost 3 bases, and 12 bases lay between the germline ends. The germline gives CDR1 DFQATT, CDR2 SNEGSKA (reference sequence). The CDR3 sequence: CSARDHPDLYEQYF. The CDR3 coding sequence is TGCAGTGCTAGAGATCACCCGGACCTCTACGAGCAGTACTTC.

This clonotype was counted between two and nine times. CDR3 coding DNA: TGTGCCAGCAGCCCCCACCCGAGAACTGAAGCTTTCTTT. Protein sequence: CASSPHPRTEAFF. The J gene is TRBJ1-1, the V gene TRBV3-1, with no clear D. V was trimmed by 4 bases and J by 5 bases, leaving 11 bases between them. Germline lookup yields CDR1 LGHDT and CDR2 YNNKEL (reference sequence). This CDR3 comprises 13 residues.

This clonotype was detected once. The gene calls are TRBV6-6 and TRBJ1-1; TRBD1 matches 10 bases. The length of the CDR3 is 15 residues. V lost 6 bases and J lost 6; bases outside the gene matches: 10. The germline V gene encodes CDR1 MNHNY and CDR2 SVGAGI (reference sequence). CDR3 in amino acids: CASSRPGQGNSEAFF. The CDR3 nucleotides are TGTGCCAGCAGCCGACCGGGACAGGGGAATTCTGAAGCTTTCTTT.

The chain couples TRBV4-2 to TRBJ2-3; no firm D call. The V gene lost 0 bases and the J gene lost 1 base, with 8 bases spanning the gap. Germline-derived CDR1 and CDR2 are LGHNA and YNFKEQ. This CDR3 is built from 15 residues. CDR3 loop: CASSQDRDGTDTQYF. CDR3 nucleotide sequence: TGTGCCAGCAGCCAAGATAGAGACGGCACAGATACGCAGTATTTT.

In its sample, this clonotype was seen once. The chain joins TRBV15 to TRBJ1-2; D gene ambiguous. CDR3 length: 12 residues. Trimming pared 2 bases from V and 7 bases from J, leaving 8 bases between. Germline V lookup: CDR1 LNHNV, CDR2 YYDKDF (reference sequence). Here the CDR3 DNA reads TGTGCCACCAGCAGATTACTTTCTGGCTACACCTTC. Amino acid sequence: CATSRLLSGYTF.

V is TRBV25-1 and J is TRBJ1-5; D gene uncertain. The CDR3 consists of 14 residues. Between the trimmed V and J ends, which lost 3 bases and 4 bases, there was a span of 10 bases. Germline CDR1 and CDR2: MGHDK and SYGVNS. CDR3 in amino acids: CASSEPGINQPQHF. The CDR3 DNA is TGTGCCAGCAGTGAGCCAGGTATTAATCAGCCCCAGCATTTT. Complete variable domain (other parts from reference TRBV25-1 and TRBJ1-5): EADIYQTPRYLVIGTGKKITLECSQTMGHDKMYWYQQDPGMELHLIHYSYGVNSTEKGDLSSESTVSRIRTEHFPLTLESARPSHTSQYLCASSEPGINQPQHFGDGTRLSIL.

Concerning this clonotype: One end of the junction does not line up with germline, which may come from a read error. The CDR3 here is CSARDRVSGNTIYF. As DNA, the CDR3 is TGCAGTGCCAGAGACAGGGTCTCTGGAAACACCATATATTTT. The chain combines TRBV20-1 with TRBJ1-3; 7 nucleotides match TRBD1. Germline V gene data show CDR1 as DFQATT and CDR2 as SNEGSKA (reference sequence). CDR3 length: 14 amino acids.

V usage is TRBV11-2 and J usage is TRBJ2-3, with D unresolved. V gave up 5 bases and J gave up 2 bases, with 11 bases separating them. Germline CDR1 SGHAT, CDR2 FQNNGV. This CDR3 has 14 residues. In DNA, the CDR3 is TGTGCCAGCAGCCCCCTCCTGTTCACAGATACGCAGTATTTT. Its protein is CASSPLLFTDTQYF.

This clonotype was detected a few times. The chain joins TRBV7-2 to TRBJ1-3; the D is unclear. The CDR3 has 14 residues. CDR1 is SGHTA, CDR2 FQGNSA, per germline. The germline V and J ends were trimmed by 5 bases and 0 bases, with 8 bases remaining between them. Here the CDR3 reads CASSHGGSGNTIYF. CDR3 bases: TGTGCCAGCAGCCACGGCGGCTCTGGAAACACCATATATTTT.

The chain recombines TRBV27 with TRBJ2-1, with D possibly TRBD1 on 5 matching bases. Deletions cut 4 bases from V and 6 bases from J, with 19 bases between. Germline V gives CDR1 MNHEY, CDR2 SMNVEV (reference sequence). The CDR3 is 16 residues long. Here the CDR3 reads CASSSFRGLVTNEQFF. CDR3 in DNA: TGTGCCAGCAGTTCTTTTAGGGGTCTAGTTACCAATGAGCAGTTCTTC.

This sequence joins TRBV12-3 or TRBV12-4 and TRBJ1-1, with D hard to call. The CDR3 loop spans 13 amino acids. V dropped 7 bases and J dropped 5 bases, with 14 bases sitting between them. The CDR3 nucleotides are TGTGCCAGCACCCCACATGGCAGGACTGAAGCTTTCTTT. Its translation: CASTPHGRTEAFF.

The sample holds a few counts of this clonotype. The gene calls are TRBV7-8 and TRBJ1-4; 10 bases map to TRBD1. This CDR3 region has 17 residues. The germline V gene encodes CDR1 SGHVS and CDR2 FQNEAQ. Losses at the gene ends were 1 base for V and 3 bases for J; bases not matched to a gene: 5. CDR3 in amino acids: CASSLGGQGLANEKLFF. The CDR3 nucleotides are TGTGCCAGCAGCTTAGGGGGACAGGGGCTAGCTAATGAAAAACTGTTTTTT.

This chain joins TRBV7-6 and TRBJ1-3; 8 nucleotides agree with TRBD1. Germline V CDR1 and CDR2: SGHVS, FNYEAQ. CDR3 size: 16 residues. V dropped 1 base and J dropped 5; count of bases not matched to a gene: 7. The CDR3 nucleotides read TGTGCCAGCAGCTTAGGCCCGGGACAGGATCGAAACACCATATATTTT. Its protein is CASSLGPGQDRNTIYF. Combining the CDR3 with reference TRBV7-6 and TRBJ1-3 gives the whole variable domain GAGVSQSPRYKVTKRGQDVALRCDPISGHVSLYWYRQALGQGPEFLTYFNYEAQQDKSGLPNDRFSAERPEGSISTLTIQRTEQRDSAMYRCASSLGPGQDRNTIYFGEGSWLTVV.

This sequence joins TRBV27 and TRBJ2-7; D is possibly TRBD1 (8 bases). This CDR3 has 15 residues. V lost 6 bases to trimming and J lost 7 bases, with 22 bases between them. The germline V gene has CDR1 MNHEY and CDR2 SMNVEV (reference sequence). The CDR3 sequence: CASSETGGVYNEQYF. CDR3 nucleotide sequence: TGTGCCAGCAGCGAAACAGGGGGGGTGTACAATGAGCAGTACTTC.

Regarding this clonotype: One base away lies a much larger clone, so this may be a sequencing read error. This chain joins TRBV29-1 and TRBJ2-1; D gene ambiguous. Trimming pared 3 bases from V and 4 bases from J, leaving 7 bases between. CDR1 and CDR2 (germline): SQVTM, ANQGSEA. CDR3 length equals 12 residues. DNA of the CDR3: TGCAGCGTTGAGATTACATACAATGAGCAGTTCTTC. This gives the protein CSVEITYNEQFF.

V and J are TRBV4-3 and TRBJ1-2; D is unclear. Trimming took 0 bases from V and 2 from J, leaving 10 bases between them. CDR1 and CDR2 from the germline V gene are LGHNA and YSLEER. This CDR3 region has 15 residues. The CDR3: CASSQDGEENYGYTF. CDR3 bases: TGCGCCAGCAGCCAAGATGGGGAGGAGAACTATGGCTACACCTTC.

This clonotype was observed a handful of times. The rearrangement uses TRBV27 and TRBJ2-3, with a possible D match to TRBD2 (6 bases). Looked up from germline, CDR1 is MNHEY and CDR2 is SMNVEV (reference sequence). This CDR3 has 17 residues. V was clipped by 3 bases and J by 2 bases, with 18 bases between them. CDR3 nucleotide sequence: TGTGCCAGCAGTTTGGTGGGAGGTACCCAGCCCACAGATACGCAGTATTTT. Translation: CASSLVGGTQPTDTQYF.

V gene TRBV2 combines with J gene TRBJ2-4; D is perhaps TRBD2 (7 bases). CDR3 size: 17 residues. Germline V gives CDR1 SNHLY, CDR2 FYNNEI. V lost 6 bases, J lost 0 bases, and 18 bases lay in between. The CDR3 region has the DNA TGTGCCAGCAGGATGGAGGGGGGGCTACTAGCCAAAAACATTCAGTACTTC. Amino acids: CASRMEGGLLAKNIQYF.

This clonotype was picked up a small number of times. The genes are TRBV9 and TRBJ2-1, with 7 bases identical to TRBD1. The junction had 4 bases not matched to a gene; V was cut back by 2 bases and J by 2 bases. The germline V gene encodes CDR1 SGDLS and CDR2 YYNGEE. This CDR3 has 15 residues. CDR3 protein: CASSVQGETYNEQFF. The CDR3, as DNA: TGTGCCAGCAGCGTCCAGGGGGAGACCTACAATGAGCAGTTCTTC.

This rearrangement joins TRBV7-6 to TRBJ1-3, with 7 bases identical to TRBD1. The CDR3 runs to 16 residues. Germline assignment: CDR1 SGHVS and CDR2 FNYEAQ. V gave up 5 bases and J gave up 0 bases; unmatched junction bases: 7. CDR3 loop: CASSPSQGPSGNTIYF. CDR3 coding DNA: TGTGCCAGCAGCCCCTCACAGGGGCCCTCTGGAAACACCATATATTTT.

This clonotype was counted a few times. The gene calls are TRBV12-3 or TRBV12-4 and TRBJ2-5; the match to TRBD2 covers 7 bases. The CDR3 totals 13 residues. J lost 11 bases, V lost 3 bases, and 9 bases had no gene match. CDR3 DNA: TGTGCCAGCAGTTTGACTAGCCTCGGTGAGCAGTACTTC. Amino acids: CASSLTSLGEQYF.